In its sample, the clone carrying this T cell receptor (beta chain) was seen a few times. This sample stems from a study of T cell repertoires in cytomegalovirus infection. The CDR3 extends over 15 amino acids. V was cut by 5 bases and J by 5 bases, with 18 bases left in between. Germline CDR1 is SGHDN and CDR2 is FVKESK. TCRdb recomputed calls from the reads with MiXCR, one row per CDR3 protein. The sample gives hundreds of thousands of distinct CDR3 sequences, less than 25% of which show up once; 7.5% to 9% is in the top ten. The TCR originated in a human donor in good health (CMV status not recorded). Some clones in this sample may be carry-over from other donors' samples. Sequenced material: CD8+ T cells from PBMCs. The rearrangement uses TRBV14 and TRBJ1-1; maybe TRBD1 (6 bases). The CDR3 DNA follows: TGTGCCAGCAGCGCGCAAACAGGGTTAAATACTGAAGCTTTCTTT. It codes for CASSAQTGLNTEAFF. The whole variable domain, filled in from reference TRBV14 and TRBJ1-1, reads EAGVTQFPSHSVIEKGQTVTLRCDPISGHDNLYWYRRVMGKEIKFLLHFVKESKQDESGMPNNRFLAERTGGTYSTLKVQPAELEDSGVYFCASSAQTGLNTEAFFGQGTRLTVV.